This TCR beta chain was found in a study of blood T cell repertoires in COVID-19. Study in general: There were acute and convalescent COVID-19 samples, and they came from the United States, Italy and Spain. Sample material is recorded as cDNA or gDNA derived from T cells, B-cell-depleted T cells, or PBMCs.

Original methodology: The authors estimated nucleated cell counts from reference gene primer amplification. Profiling relied on immunoSEQ multiplex PCR, and the TCRdb table lists in-frame clones only, not all of them. Clone size and the V and J calls come from that table; the DNA yielded D and trimming. The table has approximately 230,000 clones, roughly 87% seen once. The sequence was collected from a man aged 18-30 years with active or convalescent COVID-19. Sequenced sample: peripheral blood.

Here the CDR3 reads CASSPRDRRGGYTF. The CDR3 DNA is TGTGCCAGCAGCCCTCGGGACAGGAGGGGTGGCTACACCTTC. The chain carries TRBV3-1 (or the pseudogene TRBV3-2) and TRBJ1-2; 8 positions match TRBD1. CDR1 is LGHDT and CDR2 is YNNKEL in the germline V gene (reference sequence). CDR3 length: 14 residues. V trimming: 4 bases; J trimming: 7 bases; junction bases outside the gene matches: 8.